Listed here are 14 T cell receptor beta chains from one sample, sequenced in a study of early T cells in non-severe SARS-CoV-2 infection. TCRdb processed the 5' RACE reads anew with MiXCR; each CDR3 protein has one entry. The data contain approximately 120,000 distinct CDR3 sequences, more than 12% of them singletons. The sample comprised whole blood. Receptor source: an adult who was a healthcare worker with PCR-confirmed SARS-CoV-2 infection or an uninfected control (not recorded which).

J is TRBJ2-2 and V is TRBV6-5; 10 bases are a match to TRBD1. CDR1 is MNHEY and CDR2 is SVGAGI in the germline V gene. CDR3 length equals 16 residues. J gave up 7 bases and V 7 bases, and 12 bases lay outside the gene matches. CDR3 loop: CASTQNQGQGFGELFF. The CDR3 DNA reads TGTGCCAGCACCCAAAACCAGGGACAGGGGTTCGGGGAGCTGTTTTTT.

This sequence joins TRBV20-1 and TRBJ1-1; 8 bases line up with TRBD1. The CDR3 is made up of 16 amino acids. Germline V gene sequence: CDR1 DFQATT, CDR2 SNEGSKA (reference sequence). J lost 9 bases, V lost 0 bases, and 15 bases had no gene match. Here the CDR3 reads CSARDPTQGGISQAFF. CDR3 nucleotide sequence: TGCAGTGCTAGAGACCCTACACAGGGGGGTATAAGCCAAGCTTTCTTT.

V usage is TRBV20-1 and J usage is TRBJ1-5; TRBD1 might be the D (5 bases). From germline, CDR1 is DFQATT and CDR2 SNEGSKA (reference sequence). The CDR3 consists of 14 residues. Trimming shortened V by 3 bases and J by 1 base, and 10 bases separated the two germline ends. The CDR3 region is CSASPQGSNQPQHF. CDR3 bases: TGCAGTGCTAGCCCTCAGGGAAGCAATCAGCCCCAGCATTTT.

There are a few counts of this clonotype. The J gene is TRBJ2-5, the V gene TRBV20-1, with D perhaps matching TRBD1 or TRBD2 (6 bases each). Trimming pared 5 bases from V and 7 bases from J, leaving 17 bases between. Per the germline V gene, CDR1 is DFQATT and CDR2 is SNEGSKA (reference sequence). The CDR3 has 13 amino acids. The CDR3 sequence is CSAAPGGGGTQYF. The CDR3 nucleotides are TGCAGTGCTGCTCCCGGTGGAGGGGGGACCCAGTACTTC.

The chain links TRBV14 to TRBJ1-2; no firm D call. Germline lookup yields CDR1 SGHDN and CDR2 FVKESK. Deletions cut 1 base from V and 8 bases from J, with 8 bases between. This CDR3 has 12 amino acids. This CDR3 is CASSQGREGYTF. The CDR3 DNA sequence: TGTGCCAGCAGCCAAGGACGAGAGGGCTACACCTTC.

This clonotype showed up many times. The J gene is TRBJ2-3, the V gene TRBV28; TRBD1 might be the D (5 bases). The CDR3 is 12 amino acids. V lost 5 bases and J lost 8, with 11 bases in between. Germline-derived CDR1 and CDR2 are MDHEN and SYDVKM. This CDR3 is CASSPHGATQYF. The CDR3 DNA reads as TGTGCCAGCAGTCCCCATGGGGCTACGCAGTATTTT.

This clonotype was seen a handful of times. This chain's CDR3 is CASSSGRVMNTEAFF. The DNA for the CDR3 is TGTGCCAGCAGCAGTGGTAGGGTAATGAACACTGAAGCTTTCTTT. The rearrangement joins TRBV11-2 to TRBJ1-1; D gene ambiguous. CDR1 SGHAT and CDR2 FQNNGV come from the germline V gene. The CDR3 loop spans 15 amino acids. V lost 5 bases, J lost 0 bases, and 13 bases lay in between.

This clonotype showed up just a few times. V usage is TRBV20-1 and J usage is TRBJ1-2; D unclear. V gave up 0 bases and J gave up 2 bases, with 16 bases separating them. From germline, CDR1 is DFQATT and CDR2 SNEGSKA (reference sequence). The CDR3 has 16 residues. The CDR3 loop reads CSARDWAQLPNYGYTF. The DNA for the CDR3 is TGCAGTGCTAGAGATTGGGCTCAACTTCCCAACTATGGCTACACCTTC.

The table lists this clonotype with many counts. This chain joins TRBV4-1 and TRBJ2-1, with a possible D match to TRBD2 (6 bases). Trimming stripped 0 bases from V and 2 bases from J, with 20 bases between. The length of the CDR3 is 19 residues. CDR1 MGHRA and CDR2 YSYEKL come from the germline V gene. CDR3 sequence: CASSQDGVGDFPTYNEQFF. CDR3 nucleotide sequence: TGCGCCAGCAGCCAAGATGGTGTGGGGGACTTCCCTACCTACAATGAGCAGTTCTTC.

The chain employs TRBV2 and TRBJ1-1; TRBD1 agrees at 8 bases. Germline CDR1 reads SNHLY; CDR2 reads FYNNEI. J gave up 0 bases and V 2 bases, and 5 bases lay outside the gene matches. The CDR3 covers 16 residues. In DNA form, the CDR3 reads TGTGCCAGCAGTGAAACCCAGGGGGCAGTGAACACTGAAGCTTTCTTT. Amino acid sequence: CASSETQGAVNTEAFF. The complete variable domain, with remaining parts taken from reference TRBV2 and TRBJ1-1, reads EPEVTQTPSHQVTQMGQEVILRCVPISNHLYFYWYRQILGQKVEFLVSFYNNEISEKSEIFDDQFSVERPDGSNFTLKIRSTKLEDSAMYFCASSETQGAVNTEAFFGQGTRLTVV.

The CDR3 bases are TGTGCCAGCAGCCAAGATAAGCGGGGAAGTGATACGCAGTATTTT. Amino acids: CASSQDKRGSDTQYF. V usage is TRBV4-2 and J usage is TRBJ2-3, with TRBD2 identical over 7 bases. The CDR3 is made up of 15 amino acids. The V gene's germline CDR1 is LGHNA and CDR2 YNFKEQ. After removal of 0 bases from V and 6 bases from J, the junction contained 6 bases not matched to a gene.

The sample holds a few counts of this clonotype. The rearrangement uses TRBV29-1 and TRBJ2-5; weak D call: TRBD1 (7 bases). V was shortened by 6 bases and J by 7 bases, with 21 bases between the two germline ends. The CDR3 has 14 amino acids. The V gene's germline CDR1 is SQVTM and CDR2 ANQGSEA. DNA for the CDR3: TGCAGCGTAGAGCGGAAACAGGGGCGGGGGACCCAGTACTTC. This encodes CSVERKQGRGTQYF.

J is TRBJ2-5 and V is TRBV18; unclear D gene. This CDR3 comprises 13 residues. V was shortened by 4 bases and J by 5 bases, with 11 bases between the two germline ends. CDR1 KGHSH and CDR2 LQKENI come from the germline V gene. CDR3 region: CASSRSAQETQYF. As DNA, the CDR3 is TGTGCCAGCTCACGATCCGCCCAGGAGACCCAGTACTTC.

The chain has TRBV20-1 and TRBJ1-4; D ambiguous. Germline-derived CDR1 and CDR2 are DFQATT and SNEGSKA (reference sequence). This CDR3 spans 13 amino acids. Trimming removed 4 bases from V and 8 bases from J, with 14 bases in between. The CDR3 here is CSAIEGQGEKLFF. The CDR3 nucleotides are TGCAGTGCTATTGAGGGTCAAGGAGAAAAACTGTTTTTT.